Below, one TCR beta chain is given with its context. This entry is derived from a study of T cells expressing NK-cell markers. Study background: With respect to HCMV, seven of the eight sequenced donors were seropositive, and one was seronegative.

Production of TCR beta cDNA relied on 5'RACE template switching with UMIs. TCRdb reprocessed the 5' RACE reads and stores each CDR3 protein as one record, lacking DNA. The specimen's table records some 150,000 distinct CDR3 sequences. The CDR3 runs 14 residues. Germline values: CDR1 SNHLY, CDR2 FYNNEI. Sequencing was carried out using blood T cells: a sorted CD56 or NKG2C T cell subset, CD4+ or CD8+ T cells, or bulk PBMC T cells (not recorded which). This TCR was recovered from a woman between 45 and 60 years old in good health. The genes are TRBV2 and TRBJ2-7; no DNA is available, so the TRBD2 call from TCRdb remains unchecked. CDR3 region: CASYRGGEIYEQYF.